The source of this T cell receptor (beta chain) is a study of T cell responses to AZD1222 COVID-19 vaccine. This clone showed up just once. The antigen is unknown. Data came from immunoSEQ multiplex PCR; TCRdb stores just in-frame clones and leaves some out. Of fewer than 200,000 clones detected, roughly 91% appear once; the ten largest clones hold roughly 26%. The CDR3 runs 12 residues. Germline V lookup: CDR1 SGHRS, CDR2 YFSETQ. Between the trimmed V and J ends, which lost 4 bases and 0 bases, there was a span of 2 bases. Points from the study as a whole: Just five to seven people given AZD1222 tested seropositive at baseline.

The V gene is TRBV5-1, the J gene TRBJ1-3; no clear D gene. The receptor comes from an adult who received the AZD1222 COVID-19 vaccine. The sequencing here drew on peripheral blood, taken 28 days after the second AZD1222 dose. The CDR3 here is CASSDSGNTIYF. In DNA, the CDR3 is TGCGCCAGCAGCGACTCTGGAAACACCATATATTTT.